This TCR beta chain emerged from a study of blood T cell repertoires in COVID-19. About the research overall: T cells, B-cell-depleted T cells, or PBMCs provided the cDNA or gDNA that served as material.

This clone was counted a few times. Per the authors' pipeline: Scientists estimated how many nucleated cells there were by amplifying reference gene primers. Using immunoSEQ multiplex PCR, the repertoire was profiled, and TCRdb retains in-frame clones only, with some absent. That table supplies the V and J calls and clone size; D and trimming were determined from the DNA. The table lists fewer than 110,000 clones, 85% to 95% of them singletons. Trimming shortened V by 5 bases and J by 1 base, and 4 bases separated the two germline ends. The CDR3 totals 12 residues. Germline loops: CDR1 SGHTA, CDR2 FQGNSA.

The receptor was derived from a young woman with acute or convalescent COVID-19. The sequenced sample consisted of peripheral blood. The J gene is TRBJ2-3, the V gene TRBV7-2; D unclear. CDR3 region: CASSLRTDTQYF. CDR3 bases: TGTGCCAGCAGCCTACGCACAGATACGCAGTATTTT.